What follows describes a single T cell receptor beta chain. The method was immunoSEQ multiplex PCR; TCRdb's version includes in-frame clones alone and lacks a portion of them. The table records 300,000 to 400,000 clones, about 86% of them present only once. These data come from a study of blood T cell repertoires in COVID-19. CDR3 length: 15 amino acids. This clonotype was sampled from an older woman with COVID-19, enrolled during active disease. The specimen was peripheral blood. The chain combines TRBV21-1 with TRBJ2-3; the D call of TRBD2 is as the table states it, not checked on the DNA. TRBV21-1 is described as a pseudogene. The CDR3 reads CASTRLADNTDTQYF. The CDR3 nucleotides are TGTGCCAGCACCCGACTAGCGGATAACACAGATACGCAGTATTTT.